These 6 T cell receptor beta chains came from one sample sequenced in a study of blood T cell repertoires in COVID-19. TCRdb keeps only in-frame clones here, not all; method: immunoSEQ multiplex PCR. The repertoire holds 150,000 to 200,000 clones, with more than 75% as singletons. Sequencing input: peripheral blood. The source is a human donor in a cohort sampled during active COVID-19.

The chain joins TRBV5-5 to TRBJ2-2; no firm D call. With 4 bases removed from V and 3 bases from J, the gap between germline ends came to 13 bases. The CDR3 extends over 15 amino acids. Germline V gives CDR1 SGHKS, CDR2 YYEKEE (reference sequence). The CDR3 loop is CASSHIDTYTGELFF. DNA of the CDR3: TGTGCCAGCAGCCATATTGACACCTACACCGGGGAGCTGTTTTTT.

The CDR3 nucleotides read TGTGCCTGGAGTCCCCGTTATAGCACTGGGGCGACCCCGCAGTTCTTC. Amino acid sequence: CAWSPRYSTGATPQFF. V and J are TRBV30 and TRBJ2-1; a possible D gene is TRBD1 (5 bases). Per the germline V gene, CDR1 is GTSNPN and CDR2 is SVGIG (reference sequence). The CDR3 runs 16 residues. The V gene lost 2 bases and the J gene lost 12 bases, with 26 bases spanning the gap.

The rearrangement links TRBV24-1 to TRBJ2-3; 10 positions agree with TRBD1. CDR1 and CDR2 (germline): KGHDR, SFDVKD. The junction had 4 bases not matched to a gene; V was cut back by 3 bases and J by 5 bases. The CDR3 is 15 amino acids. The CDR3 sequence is CATSDPGQGIDTQYF. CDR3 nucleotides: TGTGCCACCAGTGATCCGGGACAGGGGATAGATACGCAGTATTTT.

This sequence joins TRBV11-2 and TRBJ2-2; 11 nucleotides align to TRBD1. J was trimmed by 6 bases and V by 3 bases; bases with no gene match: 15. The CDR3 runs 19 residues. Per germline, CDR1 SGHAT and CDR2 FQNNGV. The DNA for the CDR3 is TGTGCCAGCAGCTTGGGAGTGGGTTTAGGACAGGGGGCTGCCGGGGAGCTGTTTTTT. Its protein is CASSLGVGLGQGAAGELFF.

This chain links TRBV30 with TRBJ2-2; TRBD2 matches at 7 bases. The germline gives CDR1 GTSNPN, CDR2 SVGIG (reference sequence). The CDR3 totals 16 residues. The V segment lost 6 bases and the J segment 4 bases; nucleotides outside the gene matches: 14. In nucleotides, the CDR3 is TGTGCCTGTCACGAGGGAGCGGGGTGGAGCACCGGGGAGCTGTTTTTT. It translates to CACHEGAGWSTGELFF. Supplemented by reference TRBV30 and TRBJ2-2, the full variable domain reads SQTIHQWPATLVQPVGSPLSLECTVEGTSNPNLYWYRQAAGRGLQLLFYSVGIGQISSEVPQNLSASRPQDRQFILSSKKLLLSDSGFYLCACHEGAGWSTGELFFGEGSRLTVL.

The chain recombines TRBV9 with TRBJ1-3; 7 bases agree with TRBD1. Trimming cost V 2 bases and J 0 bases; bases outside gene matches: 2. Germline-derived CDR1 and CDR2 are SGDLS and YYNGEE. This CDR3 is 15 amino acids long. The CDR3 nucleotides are TGTGCCAGCAGCGTGGGACAGTCCTCTGGAAACACCATATATTTT. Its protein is CASSVGQSSGNTIYF.